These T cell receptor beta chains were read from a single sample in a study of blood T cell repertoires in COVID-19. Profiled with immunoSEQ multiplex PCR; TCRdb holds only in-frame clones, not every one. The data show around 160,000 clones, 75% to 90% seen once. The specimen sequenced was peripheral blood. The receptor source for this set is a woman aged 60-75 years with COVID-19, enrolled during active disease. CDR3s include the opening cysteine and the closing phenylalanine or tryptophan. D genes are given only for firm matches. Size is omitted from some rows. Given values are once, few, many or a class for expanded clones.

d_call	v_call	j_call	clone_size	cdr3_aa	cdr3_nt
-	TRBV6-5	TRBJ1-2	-	CASRLAGWDGYTF	TGTGCCAGCAGACTAGCAGGTTGGGATGGCTACACCTTC
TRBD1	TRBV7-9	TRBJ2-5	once	CASTGTGVETQYF	TGTGCCAGTACCGGGACAGGGGTAGAGACCCAGTACTTC
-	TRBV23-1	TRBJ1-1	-	CASGHRELNTEAFF	TGCGCCAGCGGCCACAGGGAGCTGAACACTGAAGCTTTCTTT
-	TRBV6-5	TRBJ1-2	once	CASSPTLTARYGYTF	TGTGCCAGCAGTCCGACCCTGACAGCCAGATATGGCTACACCTTC
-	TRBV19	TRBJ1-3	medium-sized	CASSTLTGGSSGNTIYF	TGTGCCAGTAGTACTCTGACAGGCGGGAGCTCTGGAAACACCATATATTTT
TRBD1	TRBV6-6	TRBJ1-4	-	CASSYPGQEWEKLFF	TGTGCCAGCAGTTACCCGGGACAGGAATGGGAAAAACTGTTTTTT
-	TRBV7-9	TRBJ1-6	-	CASSFGQGNINSPLHF	TGTGCCAGCAGCTTCGGCCAGGGAAATATAAATTCACCCCTCCACTTT
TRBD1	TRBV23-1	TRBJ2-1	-	CASVKTPTRDRVSCEQFF	TGCGCCAGCGTAAAGACACCAACCCGGGACAGGGTCAGTTGTGAGCAGTTCTTC
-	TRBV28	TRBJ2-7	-	CASSLPDKVYEQYF	TGTGCCAGCAGTTTACCCGACAAGGTCTACGAGCAGTACTTC
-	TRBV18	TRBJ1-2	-	CASSPAGGGTGANYGYTF	TGTGCCAGCTCACCCGCGGGTGGAGGGACCGGAGCTAACTATGGCTACACCTTC
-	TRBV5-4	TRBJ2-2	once	CASSPGQRDTGELFF	TGTGCCAGCAGCCCGGGACAACGCGACACCGGGGAGCTGTTTTTT
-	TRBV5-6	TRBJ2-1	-	CASSLGQGDYGEQFF	TGTGCCAGCAGCCTGGGACAAGGGGACTACGGTGAGCAGTTCTTC
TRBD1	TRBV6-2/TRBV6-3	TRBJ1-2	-	CASSSPDRGAYGYTF	TGTGCCAGCAGTTCACCGGACAGGGGGGCGTATGGCTACACCTTC
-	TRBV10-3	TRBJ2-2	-	CAISTTAGELFF	TGTGCCATCAGTACCACAGCCGGGGAGCTGTTTTTT
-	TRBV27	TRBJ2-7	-	CASSPTGSYEQYF	TGTGCCAGCAGCCCGACGGGGAGCTACGAGCAGTACTTC
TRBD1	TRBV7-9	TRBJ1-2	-	CASGTDYNYGYTF	TGTGCCAGTGGGACAGACTACAACTATGGCTACACCTTC
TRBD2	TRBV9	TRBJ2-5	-	CASSVGGGQETQYF	TGTGCCAGCAGCGTAGGGGGGGGCCAAGAGACCCAGTACTTC
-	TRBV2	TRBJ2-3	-	CASLRQGNTDTQYF	TGTGCCAGCCTTCGGCAGGGCAACACAGATACGCAGTATTTT
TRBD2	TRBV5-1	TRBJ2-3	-	CASSSTGTSGGADTQYF	TGCGCCAGCAGCTCGACCGGGACTAGCGGGGGGGCAGATACGCAGTATTTT
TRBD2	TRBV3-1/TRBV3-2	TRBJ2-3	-	CASSQYPKLAATDTQYF	TGTGCCAGCAGCCAATATCCGAAACTAGCGGCGACAGATACGCAGTATTTT
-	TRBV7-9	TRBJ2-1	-	CASSSIYNEQFF	TGTGCCAGCAGCTCCATTTACAATGAGCAGTTCTTC
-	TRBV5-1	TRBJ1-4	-	CASSLVGASTNEKLFF	TGCGCCAGCAGCTTGGTTGGGGCATCAACTAATGAAAAACTGTTTTTT